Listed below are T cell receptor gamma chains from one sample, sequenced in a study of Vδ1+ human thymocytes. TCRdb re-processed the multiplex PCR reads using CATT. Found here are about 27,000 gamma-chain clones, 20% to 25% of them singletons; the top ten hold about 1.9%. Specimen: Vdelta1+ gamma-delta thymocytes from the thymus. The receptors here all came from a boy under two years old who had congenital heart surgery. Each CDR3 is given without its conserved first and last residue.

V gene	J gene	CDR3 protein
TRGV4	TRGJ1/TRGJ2	ATWDRKSYYKKL
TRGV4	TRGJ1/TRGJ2	ATWDRTLGRYYYKKL
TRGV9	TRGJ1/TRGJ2	ALWDPPNYYKKL
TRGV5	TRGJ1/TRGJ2	ATWGLYYYKKL
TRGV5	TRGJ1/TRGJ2	ATWDRPYLKKL
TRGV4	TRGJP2	ATWSDWIET
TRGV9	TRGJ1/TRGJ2	ALWEVPNYYKKL
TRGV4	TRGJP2	ATWDGPPGHSSDWIKT
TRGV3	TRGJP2	ATWDRPRGDWIKT
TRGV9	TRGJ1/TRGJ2	ALWEVTQNYYKKL
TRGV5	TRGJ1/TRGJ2	ATWDKASYKKL
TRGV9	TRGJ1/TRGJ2	ALWGVLGYKKL
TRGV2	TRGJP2	ATWDGPLYSSDWIKT